This T cell receptor (beta chain) stems from a study of CD8 T cells in ankylosing spondylitis. This clonotype has at least ten counts. The CDR3 spans 19 residues. The V end was cut by 0 bases, the J end by 0 bases, with 23 bases between. Looked up from germline, CDR1 is SQVTM and CDR2 is ANQGSEA. One entry per CDR3 protein, called by TCRdb with MiXCR from the 5' RACE reads. The data contain some 220,000 distinct CDR3 sequences, under 8.5% of them seen just once; the ten biggest clones take up approximately 5%. The V and J genes are TRBV29-1 and TRBJ2-5, with D possibly TRBD1 on 6 matching bases. Sequencing used blood, either unsorted or a sorted T cell fraction (not recorded which). This TCR came from a female donor with ankylosing spondylitis or in good health (not recorded which). CDR3 sequence (DNA): TGCAGCGTTGAAGATAGCTCGGGGACACGGATCCTGTACCAAGAGACCCAGTACTTC. This gives the protein CSVEDSSGTRILYQETQYF.